This entry concerns a single TCR beta chain. This clonotype was observed many times. This receptor's antigen is unknown. No much larger clone is present one base from it, and per-base qualities are unavailable. These data come from a study of glioma-infiltrating T cells (dated by TCRdb to 2016 to 2018). Looking at the study overall: The study sequenced TCR alpha- and beta-chain repertoires from glioma tissue, from non-neoplastic brain tissue and from matched peripheral blood mononuclear cells. To measure divergence between tissue and blood T-cell populations, each tissue-infiltrating repertoire was compared with the peripheral blood repertoire of the same patient. The paired cohort comprised three low-grade glioma patients, 8 or 9 primary glioblastoma patients and three non-glioma patients contributing non-neoplastic brain tissue. General findings and caveats noted by the study authors: VJ-independent divergence between tissue and blood was found to be below expectation in non-neoplastic patients but above expectation in all gliomas, particularly low-grade gliomas. Tissue and blood shared very few CDR3 sequences, a result attributed to high CDR3 diversity and limited sampling. Small numbers underpinned the group comparisons: under ten glioblastoma patients, three low-grade glioma patients and three non-neoplastic patients.

The iRepertoire nested amplicon-rescue multiplex PCR (arm-PCR) platform was used to amplify TCR alpha and beta CDR3 regions from RNA. For one-step reverse transcription and amplification, about 95-400 ng of tissue mRNA or PBMC total RNA was used as input. Following bead purification, Illumina adapters were added through a secondary multiplex PCR, and the libraries were then gel-purified between 200 and 400 bp. Demultiplexing relied on internal 6-nucleotide barcodes carried by the libraries. Libraries were sequenced on an Illumina MiSeq with 2x220 or 2x250 nucleotide paired-end reads. The published analysis was carried out like this. Paired reads were merged using FLASH 1.2.11 and were aligned to the GRCh37 human genome using BWA-MEM, after which TRA and TRB reads were extracted. An IMGT-derived reference of cassette sequences and CDR3 motifs, with pseudogenes included, was used for V and J assignment. Three-frame translation of reads was performed, and productive CDR3s were defined as those with a C...FGXG motif and no stop codons. Unique combinations of V-J cassette pair and CDR3 amino acid sequence were defined as clonotypes. Hamming distance filtering was applied to reads, with thresholds set by the sequence error rate of each sample in mapped regions. TCRdb trimmed public reads at Q25 via fastp, called clones via MiXCR and kept in-frame beta chains. Records with the same CDR3 protein are collapsed into one entry carrying the most frequent genes and DNA. TCRdb's processing, not the study's, gives the V and J calls here. A total of 85,000 to 110,000 distinct CDR3 sequences appear in this sample, around 28% of them only once. The top ten clonotypes cover roughly 45% of the sample.

This sequence originates from a human donor with low-grade glioma or glioblastoma, undergoing nonglioma brain surgery, or in good health (not recorded which). The sample taken for sequencing was glioma tissue, nonneoplastic brain tissue, or PBMCs (not recorded which).

The CDR3 region has the sequence CASSLNAPGPVETQYF. In nucleotides, the sequence is TGTGCCAGCAGCTTAAATGCTCCGGGGCCGGTGGAGACCCAGTACTTC. The sequence joins TRBV7-3 to TRBJ2-5; the D segment might be TRBD1 or TRBD2, since each matches 5 bases. Trimming at the junction amounts to 1 base on V and 5 bases on J, and the germline ends lie 17 bases apart. The CDR3 spans 16 residues, from the cysteine through the phenylalanine. Just CDR3 DNA is preserved here, 48 bases in frame from base 1. In the germline V gene, CDR1 corresponds to SGHTA and CDR2 to FQGTGA. The full variable domain, completed from the reference TRBV7-3 and TRBJ2-5 proteins outside the CDR3, reads GAGVSQTPSNKVTEKGKYVELRCDPISGHTALYWYRQSLGQGPEFLIYFQGTGAADDSGLPNDRFFAVRPEGSVSTLKIQRTERGDSAVYLCASSLNAPGPVETQYFGPGTRLLVL.